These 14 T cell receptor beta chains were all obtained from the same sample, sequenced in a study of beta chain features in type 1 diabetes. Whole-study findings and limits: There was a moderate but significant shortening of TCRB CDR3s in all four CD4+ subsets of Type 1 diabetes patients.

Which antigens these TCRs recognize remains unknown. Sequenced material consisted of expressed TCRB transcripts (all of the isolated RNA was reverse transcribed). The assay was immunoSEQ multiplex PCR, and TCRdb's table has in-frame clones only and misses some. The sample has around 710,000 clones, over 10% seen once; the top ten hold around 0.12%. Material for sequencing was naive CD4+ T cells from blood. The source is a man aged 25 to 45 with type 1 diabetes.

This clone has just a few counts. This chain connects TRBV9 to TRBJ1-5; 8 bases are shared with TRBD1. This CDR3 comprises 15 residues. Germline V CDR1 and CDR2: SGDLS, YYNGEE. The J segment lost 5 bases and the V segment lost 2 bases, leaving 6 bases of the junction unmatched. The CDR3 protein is CASSVGQGDHQPQHF. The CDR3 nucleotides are TGTGCCAGCAGCGTCGGACAGGGTGATCATCAGCCCCAGCATTTT.

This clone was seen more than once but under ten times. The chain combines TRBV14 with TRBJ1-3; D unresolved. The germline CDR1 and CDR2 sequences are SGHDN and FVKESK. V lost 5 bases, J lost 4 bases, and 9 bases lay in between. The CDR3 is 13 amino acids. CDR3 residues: CASSSTAGNTIYF. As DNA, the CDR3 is TGTGCCAGCAGCTCGACGGCAGGAAACACCATATATTTT.

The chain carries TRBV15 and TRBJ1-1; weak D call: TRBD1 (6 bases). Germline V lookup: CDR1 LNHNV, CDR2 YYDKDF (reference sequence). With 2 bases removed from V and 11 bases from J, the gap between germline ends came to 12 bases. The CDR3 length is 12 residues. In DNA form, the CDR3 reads TGTGCCACCAGCAGACAACAGGGTGGGGCTTTCTTT. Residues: CATSRQQGGAFF.

The CDR3 coding sequence is TGCAGCGTTACCCTGTGGGGTAGAGATCTCAAGACCCAGTACTTC. As protein: CSVTLWGRDLKTQYF. The chain has TRBV29-1 and TRBJ2-5; D not certain. The CDR3 runs to 15 residues. CDR1 is SQVTM and CDR2 is ANQGSEA in the germline V gene. The V and J ends lost 5 bases and 6 bases respectively, with 22 bases between them.

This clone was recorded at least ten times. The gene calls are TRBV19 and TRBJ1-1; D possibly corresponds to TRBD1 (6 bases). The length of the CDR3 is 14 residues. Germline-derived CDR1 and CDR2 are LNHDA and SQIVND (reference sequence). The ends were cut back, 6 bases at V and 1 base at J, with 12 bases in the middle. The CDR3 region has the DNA TGTGCCAGTAGGGCGACAGGTCCGAACACTGAAGCTTTCTTT. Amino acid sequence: CASRATGPNTEAFF.

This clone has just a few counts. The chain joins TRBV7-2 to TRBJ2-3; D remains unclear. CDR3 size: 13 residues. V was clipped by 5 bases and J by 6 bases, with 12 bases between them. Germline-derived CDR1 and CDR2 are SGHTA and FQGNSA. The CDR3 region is CASSTYDRDTQYF. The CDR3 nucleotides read TGTGCCAGCAGCACGTACGATCGGGATACGCAGTATTTT.

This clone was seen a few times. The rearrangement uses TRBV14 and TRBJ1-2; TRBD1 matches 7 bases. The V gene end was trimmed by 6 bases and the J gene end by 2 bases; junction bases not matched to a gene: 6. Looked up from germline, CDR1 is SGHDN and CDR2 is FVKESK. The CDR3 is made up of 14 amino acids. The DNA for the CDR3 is TGTGCCAGCAGGCCTCCGGGACAGAACTATGGCTACACCTTC. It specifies CASRPPGQNYGYTF.

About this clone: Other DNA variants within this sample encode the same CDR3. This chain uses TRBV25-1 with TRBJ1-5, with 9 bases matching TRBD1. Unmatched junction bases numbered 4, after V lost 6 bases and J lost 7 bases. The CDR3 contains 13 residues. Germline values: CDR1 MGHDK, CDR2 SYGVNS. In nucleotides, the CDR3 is TGTGCCAGCAGCGGGACAGGGAGGCAGCCCCAGCATTTT. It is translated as CASSGTGRQPQHF.

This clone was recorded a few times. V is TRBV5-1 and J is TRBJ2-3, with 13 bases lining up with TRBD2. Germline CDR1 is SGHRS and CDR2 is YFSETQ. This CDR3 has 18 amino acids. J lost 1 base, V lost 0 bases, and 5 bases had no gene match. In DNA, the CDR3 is TGCGCCAGCAGCTTGGTAGGACTAGCGGGGGATCGCACAGATACGCAGTATTTT. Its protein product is CASSLVGLAGDRTDTQYF. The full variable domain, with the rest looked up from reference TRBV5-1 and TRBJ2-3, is KAGVTQTPRYLIKTRGQQVTLSCSPISGHRSVSWYQQTPGQGLQFLFEYFSETQRNKGNFPGRFSGRQFSNSRSEMNVSTLELGDSALYLCASSLVGLAGDRTDTQYFGPGTRLTVL.

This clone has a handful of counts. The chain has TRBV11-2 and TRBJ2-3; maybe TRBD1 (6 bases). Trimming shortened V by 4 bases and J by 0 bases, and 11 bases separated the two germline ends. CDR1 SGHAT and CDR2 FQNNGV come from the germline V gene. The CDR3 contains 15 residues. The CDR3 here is CASSYRDTSTDTQYF. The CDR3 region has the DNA TGTGCCAGCAGCTATAGGGACACTAGCACAGATACGCAGTATTTT.

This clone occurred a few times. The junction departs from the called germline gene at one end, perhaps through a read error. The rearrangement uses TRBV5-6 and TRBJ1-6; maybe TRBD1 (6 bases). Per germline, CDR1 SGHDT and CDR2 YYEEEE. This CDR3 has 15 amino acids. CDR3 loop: CASSLRGGYKSPLHF. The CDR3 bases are TGTGCCAGCAGCTTGAGAGGGGGTTATAAATCACCCCTCCACTTT.

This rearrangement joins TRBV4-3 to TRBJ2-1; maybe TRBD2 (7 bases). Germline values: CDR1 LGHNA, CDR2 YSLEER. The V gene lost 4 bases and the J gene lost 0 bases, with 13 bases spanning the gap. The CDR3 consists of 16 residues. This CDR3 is CASSRPGGASYNEQFF. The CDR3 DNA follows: TGCGCCAGCAGCCGCCCTGGGGGGGCCTCCTACAATGAGCAGTTCTTC.

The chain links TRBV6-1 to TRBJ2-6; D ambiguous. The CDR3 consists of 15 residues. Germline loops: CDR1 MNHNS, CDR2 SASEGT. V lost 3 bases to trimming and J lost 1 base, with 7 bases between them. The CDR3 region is CASSEIPSGANVLTF. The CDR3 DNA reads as TGTGCCAGCAGTGAGATCCCTTCTGGGGCCAACGTCCTGACTTTC.

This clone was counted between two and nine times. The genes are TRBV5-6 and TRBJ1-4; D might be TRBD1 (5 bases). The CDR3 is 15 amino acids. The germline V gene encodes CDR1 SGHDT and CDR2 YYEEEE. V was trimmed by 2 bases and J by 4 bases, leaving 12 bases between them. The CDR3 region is CASSLFDRDNEKLFF. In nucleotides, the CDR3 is TGTGCCAGCAGCTTATTTGACAGAGATAATGAAAAACTGTTTTTT.